Following are 26 T cell receptor beta chains from one sample sequenced in a study of cytomegalovirus exposure and HLA in healthy donors. 13 Jbeta primers and 60 Vbeta primers were used for the PCR. Repertoires were generated with immunoSEQ multiplex PCR, while TCRdb's copy carries only in-frame clones and drops some. The table records tens of thousands of clones, 83% of them present only once. Sample: PBMCs. The receptors originated from a man aged 25-45 years in good health and CMV-seronegative.

The chain links TRBV9 to TRBJ2-3; 12 nucleotides agree with TRBD2. Germline CDR1 reads SGDLS; CDR2 reads YYNGEE. The CDR3 is 15 amino acids. V was pared by 2 bases and J by 4 bases, with 2 bases of the junction left unmatched. CDR3: CASSVASGRADTQYF. The CDR3 coding sequence is TGTGCCAGCAGCGTGGCTAGCGGGAGGGCAGATACGCAGTATTTT. The full variable domain, in which reference TRBV9 and TRBJ2-3 provide the parts outside the CDR3, is DSGVTQTPKHLITATGQRVTLRCSPRSGDLSVYWYQQSLDQGLQFLIQYYNGEERAKGNILERFSAQQFPDLHSELNLSSLELGDSALYFCASSVASGRADTQYFGPGTRLTVL.

This clone occurred once. The V call is TRBV25-1, the J call TRBJ1-1; 10 nucleotides align to TRBD1. The germline V gene encodes CDR1 MGHDK and CDR2 SYGVNS. CDR3 size: 15 residues. The ends lost 6 bases at V and 1 base at J; junction bases unmatched: 5. The CDR3 DNA follows: TGTGCCAGCAGCAACCGGGACAGGGGGAACACTGAAGCTTTCTTT. Encoded protein: CASSNRDRGNTEAFF.

The chain links TRBV11-3 to TRBJ2-7; D uncertain. V dropped 1 base and J dropped 6 bases, with 10 bases sitting between them. Germline V gene sequence: CDR1 SGHNT, CDR2 YENEEA. The CDR3 runs 13 residues. The CDR3 spells CASSLGHPGEQYF. CDR3 bases: TGTGCCAGCAGCTTAGGGCATCCGGGCGAGCAGTACTTC.

The V and J genes are TRBV7-2 and TRBJ1-5; possible D gene TRBD1, 5 bases. The V gene lost 2 bases and the J gene lost 2 bases, with 7 bases spanning the gap. The CDR3 loop spans 14 amino acids. Germline V lookup: CDR1 SGHTA, CDR2 FQGNSA. CDR3 sequence: CASSLIGGNQPQHF. CDR3 DNA: TGTGCCAGCAGCTTAATAGGGGGCAATCAGCCCCAGCATTTT.

The chain combines TRBV6-5 with TRBJ2-7; 8 nucleotides agree with TRBD1. From germline, CDR1 is MNHEY and CDR2 SVGAGI. Germline trimming cut 5 bases from V and 5 bases from J; bases unmatched to any gene: 8. CDR3 length: 14 residues. CDR3 region: CASSTKQGGHEQYF. In DNA form, the CDR3 reads TGTGCCAGCAGTACTAAACAGGGGGGCCACGAGCAGTACTTC.

The V gene is TRBV7-9, the J gene TRBJ2-7; no reliable D call. From germline, CDR1 is SEHNR and CDR2 FQNEAQ (reference sequence). The CDR3 runs to 13 residues. Trimming took 5 bases from V and 2 from J, leaving 10 bases between them. CDR3 nucleotides: TGTGCCAGCAGCCTGGAGCCTCCCTACGAGCAGTACTTC. It encodes CASSLEPPYEQYF.

The chain links TRBV6-6 to TRBJ1-6; 7 nucleotides agree with TRBD1. In germline, CDR1 is MNHNY, CDR2 SVGAGI (reference sequence). The J segment lost 8 bases and the V segment lost 6 bases, leaving 13 bases of the junction unmatched. The CDR3 has 16 amino acids. CDR3 coding DNA: TGTGCCAGCAGCTTGGACAGGCCCCGGATTGATTCACCCCTCCACTTT. Its translation: CASSLDRPRIDSPLHF.

The chain couples TRBV27 to TRBJ2-5; D is unclear. In germline, CDR1 is MNHEY, CDR2 SMNVEV (reference sequence). This CDR3 has 13 amino acids. Trimming stripped 4 bases from V and 14 bases from J, with 20 bases between. CDR3 nucleotide sequence: TGTGCCAGCAGTTCCAACCGGGTCCCCAACCCTTACTTC. Its protein product is CASSSNRVPNPYF.

This clone was picked up a small number of times. The genes are TRBV6-1 and TRBJ2-7; TRBD2 agrees at 7 bases. Trimming cost V 1 base and J 2 bases; bases outside gene matches: 5. Germline lookup yields CDR1 MNHNS and CDR2 SASEGT. The CDR3 has 15 amino acids. CDR3 sequence (DNA): TGTGCCAGCAGTGAAGGGCTAGCGGACACCTACGAGCAGTACTTC. Its translation: CASSEGLADTYEQYF.

This clone was seen a single time. V gene TRBV13 combines with J gene TRBJ1-3; the D gene is possibly TRBD1 (5 bases). Trimming cost V 0 bases and J 1 base, with 7 bases left between them. This CDR3 has 15 amino acids. Germline CDR1 reads PRHDT; CDR2 reads FYEKMQ (reference sequence). CDR3 nucleotide sequence: TGTGCCAGCAGCTTAGGGGCAGGGTCTGGAAACACCATATATTTT. The encoded protein is CASSLGAGSGNTIYF.

The CDR3 bases are TGTGCCAGCAGCTTCACAGGGAACTATGGCTACACCTTC. Protein product: CASSFTGNYGYTF. The rearrangement links TRBV5-6 to TRBJ1-2; a possible D gene is TRBD1 (6 bases). Trimming cost V 2 bases and J 2 bases, with 7 bases left between them. The CDR3 consists of 13 residues. Looked up from germline, CDR1 is SGHDT and CDR2 is YYEEEE.

About this clone: This probably arose from a read error, given a far larger clone one base away. At the DNA level, this CDR3 is encoded by other sequences in the same sample as well. CDR3 sequence (DNA): TGTGCCAGCAGTTCTCTGCGGGGGTGGACAGATACGCAGTATTTT. Translation gives CASSSLRGWTDTQYF. The chain carries TRBV6-6 and TRBJ2-3; 7 bases are shared with TRBD2. CDR1 is MNHNY, CDR2 SVGAGI, per germline (reference sequence). The CDR3 extends over 15 amino acids. J gave up 3 bases and V 4 bases, and 7 bases lay outside the gene matches.

The rearrangement joins TRBV6-5 to TRBJ1-2, with D maybe TRBD1 (5 bases). Germline CDR1 MNHEY, CDR2 SVGAGI. The CDR3 spans 13 residues. V lost 7 bases and J 2 bases, leaving 11 bases between the germline ends. The CDR3 reads CASTRGYNYGYTF. CDR3 sequence (DNA): TGTGCCAGCACTCGGGGGTACAACTATGGCTACACCTTC.

The chain recombines TRBV27 with TRBJ2-1; TRBD2 might be the D (6 bases). The CDR3 contains 13 residues. Germline V gene lookup returns CDR1 MNHEY and CDR2 SMNVEV (reference sequence). Trimming took off 7 bases at V and 4 bases at J, with 11 bases between the two ends. CDR3 DNA: TGTGCCAGCACCGGGGAGGAGTACAATGAGCAGTTCTTC. Protein sequence: CASTGEEYNEQFF.

In its sample, this clone was seen once. V and J are TRBV15 and TRBJ2-5; no definite D call. Germline-derived CDR1 and CDR2 are LNHNV and YYDKDF (reference sequence). The V end was cut by 4 bases, the J end by 3 bases, with 9 bases between. This CDR3 spans 13 amino acids. The CDR3 DNA reads as TGTGCCACCAGCATGAGGTATAAAGAGACCCAGTACTTC. Residues: CATSMRYKETQYF.

V gene TRBV4-3 combines with J gene TRBJ2-1; D may be TRBD2 (7 bases). With 4 bases removed from V and 5 bases from J, the gap between germline ends came to 18 bases. This CDR3 comprises 16 residues. Germline assignment: CDR1 LGHNA and CDR2 YSLEER. The chain's CDR3 is CASSPGTSGAHNEQFF. CDR3 DNA: TGCGCCAGCAGCCCAGGGACAAGCGGGGCGCACAATGAGCAGTTCTTC.

The genes are TRBV4-2 and TRBJ2-7; TRBD1 aligns across 9 bases. The length of the CDR3 is 16 residues. Germline loops: CDR1 LGHNA, CDR2 YNFKEQ. V dropped 1 base and J dropped 1; count of bases not matched to a gene: 5. The chain's CDR3 is CASSQAVDRGSYEQYF. CDR3 sequence (DNA): TGTGCCAGCAGCCAAGCCGTCGACAGGGGGTCCTACGAGCAGTACTTC.

The V and J genes are TRBV5-5 and TRBJ1-6; 8 nucleotides agree with TRBD1. V dropped 1 base and J dropped 8; count of bases not matched to a gene: 11. The CDR3 contains 17 residues. In germline, CDR1 is SGHKS, CDR2 YYEKEE (reference sequence). CDR3 in amino acids: CASSLWQGASVDSPLHF. CDR3 coding DNA: TGTGCCAGCAGCTTGTGGCAGGGGGCGTCAGTGGATTCACCCCTCCACTTT.

The chain carries TRBV19 and TRBJ2-1; 11 bases fit TRBD2. The CDR3 has 16 amino acids. From germline, CDR1 is LNHDA and CDR2 SQIVND (reference sequence). J was trimmed by 6 bases and V by 5 bases; bases with no gene match: 9. Written as DNA, the CDR3 is TGTGCCAGTAGTCCGCAGAGTAGCGGGAGGGCCAATGAGCAGTTCTTC. Protein: CASSPQSSGRANEQFF.

The chain employs TRBV19 and TRBJ2-7, with D tentatively TRBD2 (6 bases). There are 11 residues in the CDR3. V lost 5 bases and J 10 bases, leaving 12 bases between the germline ends. Per the germline V gene, CDR1 is LNHDA and CDR2 is SQIVND (reference sequence). The CDR3 DNA reads TGTGCCAGTAGTGGTCGGGAGCTCCAGTACTTC. This encodes CASSGRELQYF.

The chain uses TRBV18 and TRBJ2-2, with D perhaps matching TRBD1 (6 bases). The germline V gene encodes CDR1 KGHSH and CDR2 LQKENI. V lost 3 bases and J lost 2, with 10 bases in between. The CDR3 totals 15 residues. The CDR3 nucleotides are TGTGCCAGCTCACCCCGGACAGCCAACACCGGGGAGCTGTTTTTT. This encodes CASSPRTANTGELFF.

This clone was seen only a few times. The CDR3 sequence is CASSLSAGGLPYEQYF. The CDR3 DNA reads as TGTGCCAGCAGCTTGAGTGCAGGGGGGCTACCATACGAGCAGTACTTC. The genes are TRBV5-4 and TRBJ2-7; D may be TRBD1 (7 bases). Germline CDR1 reads SGHNT; CDR2 reads YYREEE (reference sequence). Trimming took off 1 base at V and 4 bases at J, with 18 bases between the two ends. The CDR3 has 16 residues.

This chain connects TRBV7-2 to TRBJ2-7, with TRBD2 identical over 9 bases. Trimming at V came to 3 bases and at J to 0 bases, leaving 3 bases not matched to a gene. CDR1 is SGHTA, CDR2 FQGNSA, per germline. This CDR3 contains 15 residues. CDR3 residues: CASSLSGRSSYEQYF. Here the CDR3 DNA reads TGTGCCAGCAGCTTGAGCGGGAGGAGCTCCTACGAGCAGTACTTC. Looking up the rest from reference TRBV7-2 and TRBJ2-7 gives the full variable domain: GAGVSQSPSNKVTEKGKDVELRCDPISGHTALYWYRQSLGQGLEFLIYFQGNSAPDKSGLPSDRFSAERTGGSVSTLTIQRTQQEDSAVYLCASSLSGRSSYEQYFGPGTRLTVT.

This chain connects TRBV10-3 to TRBJ2-7; D call uncertain. V gave up 6 bases and J gave up 0 bases, with 6 bases separating them. Per germline, CDR1 ENHRY and CDR2 SYGVKD. This CDR3 is 12 amino acids long. CDR3 protein: CAISGSSYEQYF. CDR3 sequence (DNA): TGTGCCATCAGCGGGTCCTCCTACGAGCAGTACTTC.

This sequence joins TRBV5-1 and TRBJ2-3; TRBD2 might be the D (5 bases). This CDR3 is 18 amino acids long. The germline V and J ends were trimmed by 0 bases and 6 bases, with 23 bases remaining between them. Germline values: CDR1 SGHRS, CDR2 YFSETQ. The CDR3 reads CASSLARSGELVLDTQYF. DNA for the CDR3: TGCGCCAGCAGCTTGGCCCGTTCCGGGGAACTAGTTTTGGATACGCAGTATTTT.

J is TRBJ2-3 and V is TRBV9, with TRBD2 matching over 10 bases. V trimming: 0 bases; J trimming: 1 base; junction bases outside the gene matches: 2. CDR3 size: 16 residues. In germline, CDR1 is SGDLS, CDR2 YYNGEE. The CDR3 is CASSVGLAGGTDTQYF. The CDR3 DNA follows: TGTGCCAGCAGCGTAGGTCTAGCGGGGGGCACAGATACGCAGTATTTT.